The 5 T cell receptor beta chains in this list originate from one sample, sequenced in a study of T cell responses to AZD1222 COVID-19 vaccine. TCRdb's table, derived via immunoSEQ multiplex PCR, lists solely in-frame clones and lacks some. Altogether under 200,000 clones are present, over 90% being singletons, with the ten largest covering roughly 3.9%. The input for sequencing was peripheral blood, taken on day 0 of AZD1222 vaccination. The receptors come from an adult in good health.

The chain recombines TRBV4-1 with TRBJ1-2; D might be TRBD1 (5 bases). V was clipped by 0 bases and J by 4 bases, with 12 bases between them. This CDR3 is built from 15 residues. The germline V gene has CDR1 MGHRA and CDR2 YSYEKL. In DNA form, the CDR3 reads TGCGCCAGCAGCCAAGATGGGGGGGGTCGCTATGGCTACACCTTC. Its translation is CASSQDGGGRYGYTF.

The J gene is TRBJ1-3, the V gene TRBV11-2, with D possibly matching TRBD1 (6 bases). Germline CDR1 SGHAT, CDR2 FQNNGV. This CDR3 comprises 12 residues. Deletions cut 5 bases from V and 11 bases from J, with 13 bases between. Written as DNA, the CDR3 is TGTGCCAGCAGCAGGACAGTGCGATCCATATATTTT. It translates to CASSRTVRSIYF.

This chain links TRBV27 with TRBJ1-6; no firm D call. The CDR3 is 19 amino acids. Germline V gene sequence: CDR1 MNHEY, CDR2 SMNVEV (reference sequence). The germline V and J ends were trimmed by 2 bases and 0 bases, with 17 bases remaining between them. CDR3 region: CASSLGPRTLSSYNSPLHF. The DNA of the CDR3 is TGTGCCAGCAGTTTAGGGCCGAGGACCCTTAGCTCCTATAATTCACCCCTCCACTTT.

DNA of the CDR3: TGCAGCGTCCGCGGTACAGGCTTCTCCTACGAGCAGTACTTC. Translation gives CSVRGTGFSYEQYF. The chain couples TRBV29-1 to TRBJ2-7; a possible D gene is TRBD1 (5 bases). The germline CDR1 and CDR2 sequences are SQVTM and ANQGSEA. V was clipped by 6 bases and J by 0 bases, with 15 bases between them. The CDR3 loop spans 14 amino acids.

V gene TRBV10-3 combines with J gene TRBJ1-2, with 10 bases lining up with TRBD1. The germline V gene encodes CDR1 ENHRY and CDR2 SYGVKD. The CDR3 is 15 amino acids. V was pared by 2 bases and J by 6 bases, with 6 bases of the junction left unmatched. CDR3 region: CAISEPGQGVDGYTF. The CDR3 DNA reads TGTGCCATCAGTGAGCCAGGACAGGGGGTTGATGGCTACACCTTC.